This T cell receptor beta chain was retrieved from a study of T cells after yellow fever vaccination. The sample holds many counts of this clonotype. The trim removed 8 bases at V and 8 bases at J, leaving 10 bases unmatched. Germline loops: CDR1 LGHNA, CDR2 YNFKEQ. This CDR3 is 15 amino acids long. TCRdb itself ran the 5' RACE reads through MiXCR, one entry per CDR3 protein. Among some 260,000 distinct CDR3 sequences listed, around 4.9% were seen once. Here the sequenced sample was CD4+ T cells sorted from PBMCs, taken on the day of the yellow fever booster vaccination. The gene calls are TRBV4-2 and TRBJ2-1; TRBD2 aligns across 12 bases. This TCR came from a man aged 18 to 29 who received the YFV17D yellow fever vaccine. The CDR3 nucleotides read TGTGCCAGCCGCCCTAGCGGGGGGGCCGCAGATGAGCAGTTCTTC. It is translated as CASRPSGGAADEQFF.